The subject of this entry is one T cell receptor beta chain. Its antigen is as yet unknown. This sample is drawn from a study of T cells in localized non-small cell lung cancer. Using immunoSEQ multiplex PCR, the repertoire was profiled, and TCRdb retains in-frame clones only, with some absent. Here the sample spans around 50,000 clones, about 83% being singletons. Study outcomes and limitations: For the top 100 tumor clones, a median roughly 56 also appeared in adjacent lung. Analysis by sequencing included only one tumor region, so heterogeneity remains possible. Uninvolved adjacent lung showed the highest T cell clonality, exceeding tumor. Higher blood T cell density went with longer overall survival.

The origin of this receptor is a female donor over 55 with stage II squamous cell lung carcinoma. Sequences were derived from peripheral blood, sampled before any cancer treatment.

The DNA of the CDR3 is TGTGCCAGCAGTGAGTCCTTTTCGGCACAAGAGACCCAGTACTTC. As protein: CASSESFSAQETQYF. The genes are TRBV2 and TRBJ2-5; D is unresolved. Germline V lookup: CDR1 SNHLY, CDR2 FYNNEI. There are 15 residues in the CDR3. V lost 3 bases and J 2 bases, leaving 13 bases between the germline ends.